This T cell receptor (beta chain) was obtained from a study of blood T cell repertoires in COVID-19. V lost 6 bases and J lost 0; bases outside the gene matches: 7. CDR3 size: 15 residues. The germline CDR1 and CDR2 sequences are MNHEY and SVGAGI. Data came from immunoSEQ multiplex PCR; TCRdb stores just in-frame clones and leaves some out. The sample shows about 150,000 clones, more than 75% of them seen only once. This TCR was recovered from a man between 18 and 29 years old with COVID-19, enrolled during active disease. Sequenced: peripheral blood. The chain recombines TRBV6-5 with TRBJ1-1; 7 positions match TRBD1. In DNA form, the CDR3 reads TGTGCCAGCAGCAGAAGACAGGGACTGAACACTGAAGCTTTCTTT. It is translated as CASSRRQGLNTEAFF.